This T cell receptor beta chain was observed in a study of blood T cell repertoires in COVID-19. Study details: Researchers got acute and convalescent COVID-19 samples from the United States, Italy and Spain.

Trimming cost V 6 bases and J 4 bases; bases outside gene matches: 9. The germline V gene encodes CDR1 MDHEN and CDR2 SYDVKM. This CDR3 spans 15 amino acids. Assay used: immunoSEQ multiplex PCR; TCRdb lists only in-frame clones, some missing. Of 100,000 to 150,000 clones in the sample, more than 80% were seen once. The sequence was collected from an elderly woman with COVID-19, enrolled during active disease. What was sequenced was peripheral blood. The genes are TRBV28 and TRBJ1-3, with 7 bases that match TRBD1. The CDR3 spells CASSDRESQGNTIYF. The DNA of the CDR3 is TGTGCCAGCAGCGACAGGGAGTCGCAAGGAAACACCATATATTTT.